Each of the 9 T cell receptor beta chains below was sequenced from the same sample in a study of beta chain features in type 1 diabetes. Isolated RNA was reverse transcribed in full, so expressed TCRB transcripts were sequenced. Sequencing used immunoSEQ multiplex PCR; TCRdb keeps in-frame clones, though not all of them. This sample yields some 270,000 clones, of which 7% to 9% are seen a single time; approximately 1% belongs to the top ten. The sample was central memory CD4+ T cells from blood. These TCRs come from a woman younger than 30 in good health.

The CDR3 protein is CASSTTGQTYSNYGYTF. For the CDR3, the DNA is TGTGCCAGCAGCACCACCGGACAGACATACTCTAACTATGGCTACACCTTC. The V gene is TRBV9, the J gene TRBJ1-2; a possible D gene is TRBD1 (6 bases). This CDR3 is built from 17 residues. Trimming took off 4 bases at V and 0 bases at J, with 19 bases between the two ends. Germline V CDR1 and CDR2: SGDLS, YYNGEE.

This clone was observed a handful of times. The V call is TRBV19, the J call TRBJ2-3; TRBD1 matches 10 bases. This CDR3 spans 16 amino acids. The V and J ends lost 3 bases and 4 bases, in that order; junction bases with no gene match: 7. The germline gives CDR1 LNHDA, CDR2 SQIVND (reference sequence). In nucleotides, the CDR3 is TGTGCCAGTAGTATCTCTGGGACAGGGGTGCCAGATACGCAGTATTTT. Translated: CASSISGTGVPDTQYF.

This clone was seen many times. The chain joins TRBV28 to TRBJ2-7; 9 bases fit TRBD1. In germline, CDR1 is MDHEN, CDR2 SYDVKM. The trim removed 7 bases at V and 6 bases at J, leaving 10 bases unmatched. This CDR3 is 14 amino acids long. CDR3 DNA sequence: TGTGCCAGCACCACGACAGGGGGAACGGGCGAGCAGTACTTC. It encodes CASTTTGGTGEQYF. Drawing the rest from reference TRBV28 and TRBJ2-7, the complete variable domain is DVKVTQSSRYLVKRTGEKVFLECVQDMDHENMFWYRQDPGLGLRLIYFSYDVKMKEKGDIPEGYSVSREKKERFSLILESASTNQTSMYLCASTTTGGTGEQYFGPGTRLTVT.

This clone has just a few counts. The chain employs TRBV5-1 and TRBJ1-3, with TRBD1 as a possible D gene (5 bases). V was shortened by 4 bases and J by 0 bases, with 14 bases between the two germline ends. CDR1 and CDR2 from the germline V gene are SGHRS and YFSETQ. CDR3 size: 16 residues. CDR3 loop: CASSPLTGGSGNTIYF. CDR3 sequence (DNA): TGCGCCAGCAGCCCCCTAACAGGCGGCTCTGGAAACACCATATATTTT.

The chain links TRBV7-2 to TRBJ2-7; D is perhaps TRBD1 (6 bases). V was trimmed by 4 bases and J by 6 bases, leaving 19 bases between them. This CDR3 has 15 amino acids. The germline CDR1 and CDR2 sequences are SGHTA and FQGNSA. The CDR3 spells CASSSFGSLRGEQYF. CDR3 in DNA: TGTGCCAGCAGCTCGTTTGGGTCCCTCAGGGGCGAGCAGTACTTC.

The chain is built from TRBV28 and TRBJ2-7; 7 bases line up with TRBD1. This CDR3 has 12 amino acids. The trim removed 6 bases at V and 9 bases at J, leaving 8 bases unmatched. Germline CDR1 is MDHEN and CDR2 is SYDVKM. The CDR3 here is CASSPRGTGQYV. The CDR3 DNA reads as TGTGCCAGCAGCCCCAGGGGGACGGGGCAGTACGTC.

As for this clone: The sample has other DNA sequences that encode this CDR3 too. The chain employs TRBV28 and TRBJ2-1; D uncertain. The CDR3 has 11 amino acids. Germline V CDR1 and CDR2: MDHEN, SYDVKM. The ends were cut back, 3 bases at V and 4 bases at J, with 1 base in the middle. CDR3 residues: CASSLYNEQFF. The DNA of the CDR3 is TGTGCCAGCAGTTTGTACAATGAGCAGTTCTTC.

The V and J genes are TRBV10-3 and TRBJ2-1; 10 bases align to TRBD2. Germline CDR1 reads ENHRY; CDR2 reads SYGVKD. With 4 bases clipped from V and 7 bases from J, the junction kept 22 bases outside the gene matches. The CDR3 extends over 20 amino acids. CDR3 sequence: CAISAPSGSVFGAVGNEQFF. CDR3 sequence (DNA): TGTGCCATCAGTGCGCCTAGCGGGAGTGTGTTCGGAGCCGTGGGGAATGAGCAGTTCTTC.

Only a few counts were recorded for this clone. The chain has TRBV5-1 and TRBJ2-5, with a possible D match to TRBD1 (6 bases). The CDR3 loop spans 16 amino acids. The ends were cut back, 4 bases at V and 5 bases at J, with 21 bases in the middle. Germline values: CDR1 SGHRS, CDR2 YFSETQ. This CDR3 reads CASSTEPSGVGETQYF. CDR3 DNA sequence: TGCGCCAGCAGCACCGAACCCTCAGGGGTAGGGGAGACCCAGTACTTC.